The source of this T cell receptor (beta chain) is a study of blood T cell repertoires in COVID-19. For the study at large: Samples came from the United States, Italy and Spain, spanning acute and convalescent COVID-19. T cells, B-cell-depleted T cells, or PBMCs supplied cDNA or gDNA.

In this sample, this clone turned up a few times. Germline values: CDR1 SGHRS, CDR2 YFSETQ. The V gene lost 4 bases and the J gene lost 1 base, with 12 bases spanning the gap. The CDR3 is 15 residues long. Authors' processing steps: Reference gene primer amplification gave nucleated cell count estimates. TCRdb's table, derived via immunoSEQ multiplex PCR, lists solely in-frame clones and lacks some. From that table come the V and J calls and clone size; the DNA was used to work out D and trimming. Among approximately 27,000 clones listed, 88% were seen once. The origin of this receptor is a woman aged 45 to 65 with active COVID-19. The V call is TRBV5-1, the J call TRBJ2-1, with D tentatively TRBD2 (6 bases). Source material: peripheral blood. The CDR3 DNA follows: TGCGCCAGCAGCGACGGGACTTCTTCCTACAATGAGCAGTTCTTC. This codes for CASSDGTSSYNEQFF.